The 4 T cell receptor beta chains in this list originate from one sample, sequenced in a study of T cells in Graves' hyperthyroidism and ophthalmopathy. Amplified TCR beta CDR3 regions derived from RNA transcripts. Carried out on the TCR CDR3, a first-round RT-PCR used the HTBI primer set. TCRdb re-derived calls from the multiplex PCR reads in MiXCR, one entry per CDR3 protein. The sample carries approximately 620,000 distinct CDR3 sequences, 11% to 15% recorded once. The sample comprised blood. The source is a woman in her 30s with Graves' hyperthyroidism that later progressed to Graves' ophthalmopathy.

Regarding this clonotype: This may stem from a read error, because a much larger clone lies one nucleotide away. This sequence joins TRBV4-2 and TRBJ2-2; TRBD2 is a possible D gene (5 bases). This CDR3 spans 15 amino acids. Germline V gene data show CDR1 as LGHNA and CDR2 as YNFKEQ. The CDR3 DNA reads as TGTGCCAGCAGCCCCGCTGCGAAGGTTACCGGGGAGCTGTCTTTT. Translation gives CASSPAAKVTGELSF.

The chain couples TRBV10-1 to TRBJ2-7; D uncertain. This CDR3 has 12 amino acids. Germline V CDR1 and CDR2: WNHNN, SYGVQD (reference sequence). The V end lost 3 bases, the J end lost 3 bases, and 6 bases lay between the germline ends. The CDR3 spells CASSDSRYEQYF. For the CDR3, the DNA is TGCGCCAGCAGTGACTCCCGCTACGAGCAGTACTTC.

Ten or more counts support this clonotype. The chain combines TRBV27 with TRBJ2-7; 9 bases are shared with TRBD1. V gave up 5 bases and J gave up 4 bases; unmatched junction bases: 6. This CDR3 contains 14 residues. Germline V gives CDR1 MNHEY, CDR2 SMNVEV (reference sequence). CDR3 residues: CASSPDRGRYEQYF. As DNA, the CDR3 is TGTGCCAGCAGTCCGGACAGGGGACGTTACGAGCAGTACTTC.

This clonotype was detected many times. The V call is TRBV5-1, the J call TRBJ2-7; TRBD1 matches 11 bases. This CDR3 comprises 15 residues. J lost 2 bases, V lost 4 bases, and 5 bases had no gene match. Germline V gene lookup returns CDR1 SGHRS and CDR2 YFSETQ. The CDR3 region is CASSGRDRGAYEQYF. For the CDR3, the DNA is TGCGCCAGCAGCGGACGGGACAGGGGGGCCTACGAGCAGTACTTC.